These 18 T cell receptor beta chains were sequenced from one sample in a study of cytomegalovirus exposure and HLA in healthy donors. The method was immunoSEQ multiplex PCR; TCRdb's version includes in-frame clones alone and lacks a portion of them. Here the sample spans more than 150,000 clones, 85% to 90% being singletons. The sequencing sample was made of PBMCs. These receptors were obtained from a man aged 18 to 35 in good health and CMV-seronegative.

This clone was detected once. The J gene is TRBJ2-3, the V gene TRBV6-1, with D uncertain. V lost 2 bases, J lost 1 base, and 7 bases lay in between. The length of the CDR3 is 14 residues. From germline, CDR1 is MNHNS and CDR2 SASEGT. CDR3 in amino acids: CASSERHRTDTQYF. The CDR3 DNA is TGTGCCAGCAGTGAAAGACATCGCACAGATACGCAGTATTTT.

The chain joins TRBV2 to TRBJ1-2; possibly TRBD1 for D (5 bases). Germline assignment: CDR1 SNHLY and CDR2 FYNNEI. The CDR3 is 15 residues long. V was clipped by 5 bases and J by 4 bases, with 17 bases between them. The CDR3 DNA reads TGTGCCAGCAGTTACCTCCGGACACATTGCTATGGCTACACCTTC. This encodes CASSYLRTHCYGYTF.

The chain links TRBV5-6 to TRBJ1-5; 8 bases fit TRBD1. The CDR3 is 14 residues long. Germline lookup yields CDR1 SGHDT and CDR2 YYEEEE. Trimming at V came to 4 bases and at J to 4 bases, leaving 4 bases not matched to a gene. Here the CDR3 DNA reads TGTGCCAGCAGCACGGGACAGGTAAATCAGCCCCAGCATTTT. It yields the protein CASSTGQVNQPQHF.

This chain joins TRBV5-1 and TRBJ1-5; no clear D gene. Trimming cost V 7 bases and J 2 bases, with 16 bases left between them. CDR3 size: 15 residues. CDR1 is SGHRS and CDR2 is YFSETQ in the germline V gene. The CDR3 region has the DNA TGCGCCAGCGCCCCTATTTCGGGAGGCAATCAGCCCCAGCATTTT. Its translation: CASAPISGGNQPQHF.

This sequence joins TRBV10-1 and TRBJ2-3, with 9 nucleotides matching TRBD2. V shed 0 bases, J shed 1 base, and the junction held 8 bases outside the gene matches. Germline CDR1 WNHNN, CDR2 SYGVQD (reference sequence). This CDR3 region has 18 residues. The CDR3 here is CASSESSGSGQGTDTQYF. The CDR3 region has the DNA TGCGCCAGCAGTGAGTCTAGCGGGAGTGGGCAGGGCACAGATACGCAGTATTTT.

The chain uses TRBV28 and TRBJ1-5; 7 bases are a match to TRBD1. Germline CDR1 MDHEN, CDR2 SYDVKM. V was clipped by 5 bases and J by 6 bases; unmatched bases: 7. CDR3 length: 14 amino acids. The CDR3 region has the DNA TGTGCCAGCAGTCTCACAGGGGACGGTCAGCCCCAGCATTTT. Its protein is CASSLTGDGQPQHF.

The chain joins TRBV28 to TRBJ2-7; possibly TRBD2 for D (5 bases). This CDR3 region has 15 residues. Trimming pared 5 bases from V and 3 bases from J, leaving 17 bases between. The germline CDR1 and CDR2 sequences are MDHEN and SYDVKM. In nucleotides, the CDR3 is TGTGCCAGCAGTGGAGGAGATCTTGACTACTACGAGCAGTACTTC. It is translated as CASSGGDLDYYEQYF.

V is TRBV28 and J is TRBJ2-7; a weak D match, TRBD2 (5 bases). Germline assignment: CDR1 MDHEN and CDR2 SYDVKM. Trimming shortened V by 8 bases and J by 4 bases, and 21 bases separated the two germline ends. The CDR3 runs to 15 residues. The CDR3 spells CASSFDRRGWYEQYF. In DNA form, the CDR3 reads TGTGCCAGCTCATTTGATAGACGGGGATGGTACGAGCAGTACTTC.

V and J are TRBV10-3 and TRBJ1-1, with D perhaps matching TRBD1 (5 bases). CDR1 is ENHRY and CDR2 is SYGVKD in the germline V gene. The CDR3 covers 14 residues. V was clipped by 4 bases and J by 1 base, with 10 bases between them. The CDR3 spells CAISAGLRNTEAFF. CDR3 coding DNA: TGTGCCATCAGTGCGGGACTAAGGAACACTGAAGCTTTCTTT.

CDR3 residues: CASSPTSSDTQYF. In nucleotides, the CDR3 is TGTGCCAGCAGCCCGACTAGTTCAGATACGCAGTATTTT. This sequence joins TRBV7-2 and TRBJ2-3, with a tentative D call TRBD2 (6 bases). The CDR3 length is 13 residues. Trimming pared 5 bases from V and 4 bases from J, leaving 10 bases between. CDR1 SGHTA and CDR2 FQGNSA come from the germline V gene.

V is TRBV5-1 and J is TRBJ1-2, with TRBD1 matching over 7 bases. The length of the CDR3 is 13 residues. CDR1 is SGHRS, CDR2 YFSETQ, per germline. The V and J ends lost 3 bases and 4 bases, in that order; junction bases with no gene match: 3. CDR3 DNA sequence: TGCGCCAGCAGCTCGGAGGGGGCCTATGGCTACACCTTC. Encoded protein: CASSSEGAYGYTF.

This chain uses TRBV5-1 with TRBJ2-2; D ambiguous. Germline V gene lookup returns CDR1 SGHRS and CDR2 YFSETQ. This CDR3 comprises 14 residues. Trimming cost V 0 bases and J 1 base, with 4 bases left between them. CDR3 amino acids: CASSLEQNTGELFF. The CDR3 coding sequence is TGCGCCAGCAGCTTGGAACAGAACACCGGGGAGCTGTTTTTT.

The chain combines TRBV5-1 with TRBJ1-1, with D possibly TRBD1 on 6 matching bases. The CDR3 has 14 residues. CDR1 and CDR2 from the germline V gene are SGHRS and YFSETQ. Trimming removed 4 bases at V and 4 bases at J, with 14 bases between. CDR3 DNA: TGCGCCAGCAGCGAACAGGGTATTGGCACTGAAGCTTTCTTT. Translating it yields CASSEQGIGTEAFF.

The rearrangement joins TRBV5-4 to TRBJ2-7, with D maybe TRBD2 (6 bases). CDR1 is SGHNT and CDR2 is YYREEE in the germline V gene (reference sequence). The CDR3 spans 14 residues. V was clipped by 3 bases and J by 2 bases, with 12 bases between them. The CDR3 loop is CASSSRLDPYEQYV. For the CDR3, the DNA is TGTGCCAGCAGCTCGAGACTAGACCCCTACGAGCAGTACGTC.

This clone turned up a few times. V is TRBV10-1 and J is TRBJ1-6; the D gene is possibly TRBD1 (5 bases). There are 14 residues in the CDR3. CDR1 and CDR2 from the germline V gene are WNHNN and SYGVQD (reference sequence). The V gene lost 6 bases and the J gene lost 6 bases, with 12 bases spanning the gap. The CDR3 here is CASSPGLSNSPLHF. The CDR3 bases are TGCGCCAGCAGCCCGGGACTTAGTAATTCACCCCTCCACTTT.

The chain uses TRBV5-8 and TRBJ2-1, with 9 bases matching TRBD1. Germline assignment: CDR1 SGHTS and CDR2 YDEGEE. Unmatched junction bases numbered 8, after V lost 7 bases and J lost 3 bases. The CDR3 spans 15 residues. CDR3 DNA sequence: TGTGCCAGCTTTTTGAGGACAGGGGTCTACAATGAGCAGTTCTTC. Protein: CASFLRTGVYNEQFF.

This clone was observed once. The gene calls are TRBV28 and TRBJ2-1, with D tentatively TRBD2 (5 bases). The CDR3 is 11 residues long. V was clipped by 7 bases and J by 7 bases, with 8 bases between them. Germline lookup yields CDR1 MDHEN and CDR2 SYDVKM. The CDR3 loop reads CASTAENEQFF. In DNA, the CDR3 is TGTGCCAGCACAGCGGAGAATGAGCAGTTCTTC.

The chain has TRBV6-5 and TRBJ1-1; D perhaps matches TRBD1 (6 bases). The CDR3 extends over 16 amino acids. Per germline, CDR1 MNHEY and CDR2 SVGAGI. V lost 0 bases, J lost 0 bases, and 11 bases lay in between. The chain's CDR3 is CASSYSIGGLNTEAFF. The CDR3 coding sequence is TGTGCCAGCAGTTACTCGATAGGGGGTCTGAACACTGAAGCTTTCTTT.